The 16 T cell receptor beta chains below all came from one sample that was sequenced in a study of T cell repertoires in cytomegalovirus infection. One entry per CDR3 protein results from TCRdb running MiXCR on the reads. Of about 770,000 distinct CDR3 sequences listed, 29% are singletons. For these receptors, no antigen is known. This specimen was cultured CD8+ T cells from PBMCs, taken from culture after CMV antigen stimulation. All receptors derive from a human donor in good health (CMV status not recorded). Some clones in this sample may be carry-over from other donors' samples.

This clonotype was picked up a small number of times. CDR3 amino acids: CASSGVMSSYNEQFF. The CDR3 coding sequence is TGTGCCAGCAGCGGGGTAATGAGCTCCTACAATGAGCAGTTCTTC. The chain is built from TRBV14 and TRBJ2-1, with D unclear. Trimming stripped 5 bases from V and 0 bases from J, with 11 bases between. Germline V gene sequence: CDR1 SGHDN, CDR2 FVKESK. The CDR3 sequence is 15 residues long.

This clonotype has more than one count but fewer than ten. The chain joins TRBV7-6 to TRBJ2-7; D is unresolved. Germline assignment: CDR1 SGHVS and CDR2 FNYEAQ. V was pared by 4 bases and J by 2 bases, with 6 bases between. The CDR3 covers 12 residues. Here the CDR3 DNA reads TGTGCCAGCAGCTCTGTCCCCTACGAGCAGTACGTC. Translated: CASSSVPYEQYV.

The chain joins TRBV5-6 to TRBJ1-1, with TRBD1 as a possible D gene (5 bases). Trimming took 3 bases from V and 0 from J, leaving 9 bases between them. Germline V gives CDR1 SGHDT, CDR2 YYEEEE. There are 14 residues in the CDR3. CDR3 sequence (DNA): TGTGCCAGCAGCTGGCCGGGACTGAACACTGAAGCTTTCTTT. Its translation: CASSWPGLNTEAFF.

This rearrangement joins TRBV27 to TRBJ2-7; unclear D gene. The length of the CDR3 is 14 residues. Germline values: CDR1 MNHEY, CDR2 SMNVEV (reference sequence). Trimming removed 2 bases at V and 0 bases at J, with 8 bases between. The CDR3 is CASSLRRISYEQYF. The CDR3 DNA reads as TGTGCCAGCAGTTTACGTCGTATCTCCTACGAGCAGTACTTC.

V is TRBV7-9 and J is TRBJ1-1; no clear D gene. There are 12 residues in the CDR3. The V gene lost 1 base and the J gene lost 10 bases, with 10 bases spanning the gap. CDR1 is SEHNR and CDR2 is FQNEAQ in the germline V gene (reference sequence). CDR3 DNA sequence: TGTGCCAGCAGCTTAGGTCTGGGCGGAGCTTTCTTT. Its protein is CASSLGLGGAFF.

This chain connects TRBV7-6 to TRBJ1-2; D is ambiguous. Germline V lookup: CDR1 SGHVS, CDR2 FNYEAQ. The CDR3 consists of 14 residues. Deletions cut 2 bases from V and 4 bases from J, with 11 bases between. CDR3 in DNA: TGTGCCAGCAGCTTACCCGATTTACGCTATGGCTACACCTTC. Translated, it gives CASSLPDLRYGYTF.

The V call is TRBV6-2 or TRBV6-3, the J call TRBJ2-1, with 12 nucleotides matching TRBD2. Germline V gene lookup returns CDR1 MNHEY and CDR2 SVGEGT. The CDR3 contains 17 residues. Losses at the gene ends were 6 bases for V and 4 bases for J; bases not matched to a gene: 10. DNA of the CDR3: TGTGCCAGCAGCAAGCGGCTAGCGGGGGGGCCATACAATGAGCAGTTCTTC. It specifies CASSKRLAGGPYNEQFF.

This clonotype was counted a few times. The chain carries TRBV27 and TRBJ1-1; D is ambiguous. CDR3 length: 17 amino acids. The germline V gene encodes CDR1 MNHEY and CDR2 SMNVEV (reference sequence). V lost 6 bases and J lost 4, with 24 bases in between. The CDR3 sequence: CASRLTKGVYSGTEAFF. CDR3 bases: TGTGCCAGCAGATTGACCAAAGGAGTTTATTCGGGCACTGAAGCTTTCTTT.

This clonotype was seen many times. The V call is TRBV7-2, the J call TRBJ2-1, with 7 bases that match TRBD2. The CDR3 consists of 13 residues. CDR1 is SGHTA, CDR2 FQGNSA, per germline. Losses at the gene ends were 4 bases for V and 5 bases for J; bases not matched to a gene: 2. CDR3 loop: CASSSLADNEQFF. The CDR3 DNA is TGTGCCAGCAGCTCTCTAGCGGACAATGAGCAGTTCTTC. The full variable domain, with the rest looked up from reference TRBV7-2 and TRBJ2-1, is GAGVSQSPSNKVTEKGKDVELRCDPISGHTALYWYRQSLGQGLEFLIYFQGNSAPDKSGLPSDRFSAERTGGSVSTLTIQRTQQEDSAVYLCASSSLADNEQFFGPGTRLTVL.

The rearrangement joins TRBV7-9 to TRBJ2-7; D ambiguous. Per the germline V gene, CDR1 is SEHNR and CDR2 is FQNEAQ (reference sequence). The CDR3 is 13 amino acids. The V gene lost 10 bases and the J gene lost 7 bases, with 20 bases spanning the gap. As DNA, the CDR3 is TGTGCCACGCTGGACGGTCCTATGGGGGAGCAGTACTTC. This sequence encodes CATLDGPMGEQYF.

The V call is TRBV9, the J call TRBJ2-3; the match to TRBD2 covers 9 bases. Germline trimming cut 0 bases from V and 5 bases from J; bases unmatched to any gene: 7. This CDR3 region has 16 residues. Per the germline V gene, CDR1 is SGDLS and CDR2 is YYNGEE. The chain's CDR3 is CASSVVPAGGRDTQYF. CDR3 DNA sequence: TGTGCCAGCAGCGTAGTTCCAGCGGGGGGCCGAGATACGCAGTATTTT.

The chain carries TRBV6-5 and TRBJ2-2; 7 bases agree with TRBD1. Germline V lookup: CDR1 MNHEY, CDR2 SVGAGI. The CDR3 spans 15 residues. Germline trimming cut 7 bases from V and 4 bases from J; bases unmatched to any gene: 9. This chain's CDR3 is CASIPWAGGTGELFF. The CDR3 coding sequence is TGTGCCAGCATCCCATGGGCAGGGGGCACCGGGGAGCTGTTTTTT.

This clonotype has only a few counts. This chain uses TRBV12-3 or TRBV12-4 with TRBJ1-6, with a weak D call TRBD1 (6 bases). The CDR3 sequence is 14 residues long. The germline V and J ends were trimmed by 8 bases and 10 bases, with 18 bases remaining between them. The CDR3: CASLKRGKQSPLHF. The CDR3 coding sequence is TGTGCCAGCCTAAAAAGGGGGAAGCAGTCACCCCTCCACTTT.

This clonotype was observed a handful of times. One end of the junction is discordant with germline, which a read error may explain. The chain combines TRBV7-2 with TRBJ1-2; D is unclear. The CDR3 length is 15 residues. Per germline, CDR1 SGHTA and CDR2 FQGNSA. DNA for the CDR3: TGTGCCAGCAGCCTAGCCGGGTTCCAAAACTATGGCTACACCTTC. Its protein is CASSLAGFQNYGYTF.

The chain combines TRBV13 with TRBJ1-6; D is uncertain. V lost 8 bases and J 7 bases, leaving 21 bases between the germline ends. Germline V gene data show CDR1 as PRHDT and CDR2 as FYEKMQ (reference sequence). This CDR3 region has 16 residues. The DNA of the CDR3 is TGTGCCAGCGTGGCCGCCGGGCCCGGGGAGAATTCACCCCTCCACTTT. This gives the protein CASVAAGPGENSPLHF.

DNA for the CDR3: TGTGCCAGCAGCTTATTACAGCTGAACACCGGGGAGCTGTTTTTT. Translating gives CASSLLQLNTGELFF. The V gene is TRBV7-8, the J gene TRBJ2-2; D unresolved. The germline CDR1 and CDR2 sequences are SGHVS and FQNEAQ. Trimming took off 2 bases at V and 1 base at J, with 8 bases between the two ends. The CDR3 runs 15 residues.